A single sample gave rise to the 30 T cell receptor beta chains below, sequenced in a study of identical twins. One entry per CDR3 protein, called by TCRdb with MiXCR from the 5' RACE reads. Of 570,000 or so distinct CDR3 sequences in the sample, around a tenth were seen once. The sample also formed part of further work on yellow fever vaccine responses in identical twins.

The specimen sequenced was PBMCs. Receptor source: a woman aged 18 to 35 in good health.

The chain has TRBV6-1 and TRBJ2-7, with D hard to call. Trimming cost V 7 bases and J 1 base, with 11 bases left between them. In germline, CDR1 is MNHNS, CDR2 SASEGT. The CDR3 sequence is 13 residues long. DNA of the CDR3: TGTGCCAGCACGATGGGAACTTCCTACGAGCAGTACTTC. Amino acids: CASTMGTSYEQYF.

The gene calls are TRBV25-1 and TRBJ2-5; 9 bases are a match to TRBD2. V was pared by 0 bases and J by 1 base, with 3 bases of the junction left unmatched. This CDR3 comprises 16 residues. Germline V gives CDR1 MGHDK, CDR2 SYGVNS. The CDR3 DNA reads TGTGCCAGCAGTGAATACAGCGGGGGGCTCCAAGAGACCCAGTACTTC. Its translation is CASSEYSGGLQETQYF.

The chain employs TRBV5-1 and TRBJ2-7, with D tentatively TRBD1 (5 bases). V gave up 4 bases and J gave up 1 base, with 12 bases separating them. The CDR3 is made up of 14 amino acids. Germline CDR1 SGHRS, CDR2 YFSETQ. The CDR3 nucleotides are TGCGCCAGCAGCGAGACAGCCGTTTCCTACGAGCAGTACTTC. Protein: CASSETAVSYEQYF.

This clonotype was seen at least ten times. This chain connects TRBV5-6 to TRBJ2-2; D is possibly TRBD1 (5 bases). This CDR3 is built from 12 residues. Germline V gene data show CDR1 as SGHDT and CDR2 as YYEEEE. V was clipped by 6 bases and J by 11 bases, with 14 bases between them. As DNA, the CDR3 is TGTGCCAGCACCGGACACTATCGAGAGCTGTTTTTT. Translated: CASTGHYRELFF.

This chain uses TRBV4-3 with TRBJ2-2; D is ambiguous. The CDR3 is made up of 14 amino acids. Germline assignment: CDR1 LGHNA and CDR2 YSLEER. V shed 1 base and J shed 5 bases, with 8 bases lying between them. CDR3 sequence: CASSQGQRTGELFF. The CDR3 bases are TGCGCCAGCAGCCAAGGGCAGCGAACCGGGGAGCTGTTTTTT.

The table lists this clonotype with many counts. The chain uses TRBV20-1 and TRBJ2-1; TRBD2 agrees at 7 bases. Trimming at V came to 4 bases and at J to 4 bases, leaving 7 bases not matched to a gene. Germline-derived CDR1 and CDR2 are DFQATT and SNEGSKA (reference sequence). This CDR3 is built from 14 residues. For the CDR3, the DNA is TGCAGTGCTACAATTAGCGGGCTGTACAATGAGCAGTTCTTC. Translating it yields CSATISGLYNEQFF.

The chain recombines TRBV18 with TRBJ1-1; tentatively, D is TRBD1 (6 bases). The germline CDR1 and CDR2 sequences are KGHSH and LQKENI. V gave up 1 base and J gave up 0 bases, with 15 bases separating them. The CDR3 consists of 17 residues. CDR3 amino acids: CASSPLTRTAMNTEAFF. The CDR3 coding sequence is TGTGCCAGCTCACCACTGACCCGGACAGCTATGAACACTGAAGCTTTCTTT. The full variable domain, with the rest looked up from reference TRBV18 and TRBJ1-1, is NAGVMQNPRHLVRRRGQEARLRCSPMKGHSHVYWYRQLPEEGLKFMVYLQKENIIDESGMPKERFSAEFPKEGPSILRIQQVVRGDSAAYFCASSPLTRTAMNTEAFFGQGTRLTVV.

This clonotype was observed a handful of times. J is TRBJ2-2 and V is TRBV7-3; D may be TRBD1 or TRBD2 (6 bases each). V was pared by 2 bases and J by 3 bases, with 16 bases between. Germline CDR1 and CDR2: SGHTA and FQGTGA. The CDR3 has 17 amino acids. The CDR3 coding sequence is TGTGCCAGCAGCTTACAAACGGGGGCGGCGGACACCGGGGAGCTGTTTTTT. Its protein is CASSLQTGAADTGELFF.

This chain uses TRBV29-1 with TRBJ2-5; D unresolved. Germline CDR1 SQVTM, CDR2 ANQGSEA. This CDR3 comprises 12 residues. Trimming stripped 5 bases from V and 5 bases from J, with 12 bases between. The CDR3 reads CSVREGYETQYF. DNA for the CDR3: TGCAGCGTTAGGGAAGGGTATGAGACCCAGTACTTC.

The CDR3 loop reads CASRPVVQETQYF. As DNA, the CDR3 is TGTGCCAGCAGGCCGGTAGTCCAAGAGACCCAGTACTTC. The chain carries TRBV12-3 or TRBV12-4 and TRBJ2-5; D uncertain. The CDR3 covers 13 residues. V shed 6 bases and J shed 1 base, with 9 bases lying between them.

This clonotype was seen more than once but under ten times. The CDR3 coding sequence is TGTGCCAGCAGCGCAGGGGACAGGGCTTACGAGCAGTACTTC. It translates to CASSAGDRAYEQYF. The chain is built from TRBV6-1 and TRBJ2-7; 9 nucleotides agree with TRBD1. The junction had 7 bases not matched to a gene; V was cut back by 6 bases and J by 4 bases. The CDR3 extends over 14 amino acids. Per germline, CDR1 MNHNS and CDR2 SASEGT.

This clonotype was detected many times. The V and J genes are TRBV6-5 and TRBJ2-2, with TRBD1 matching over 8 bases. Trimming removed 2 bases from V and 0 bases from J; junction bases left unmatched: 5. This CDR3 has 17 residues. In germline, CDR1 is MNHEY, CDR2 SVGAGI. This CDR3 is CASSYGAGGANTGELFF. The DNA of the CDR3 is TGTGCCAGCAGTTACGGTGCAGGGGGCGCGAACACCGGGGAGCTGTTTTTT.

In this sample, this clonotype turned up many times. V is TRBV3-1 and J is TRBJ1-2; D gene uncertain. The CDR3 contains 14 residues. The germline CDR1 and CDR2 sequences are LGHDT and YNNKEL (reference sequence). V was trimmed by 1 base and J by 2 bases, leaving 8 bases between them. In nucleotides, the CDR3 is TGTGCCAGCAGCCAAGTCGACGGAAACTATGGCTACACCTTC. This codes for CASSQVDGNYGYTF.

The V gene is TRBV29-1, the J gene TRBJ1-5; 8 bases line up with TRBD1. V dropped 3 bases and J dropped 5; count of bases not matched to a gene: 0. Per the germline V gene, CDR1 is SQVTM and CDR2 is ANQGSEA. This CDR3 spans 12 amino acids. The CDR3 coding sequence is TGCAGCGTTGAGACAGGGGATCAGCCCCAGCATTTT. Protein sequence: CSVETGDQPQHF.

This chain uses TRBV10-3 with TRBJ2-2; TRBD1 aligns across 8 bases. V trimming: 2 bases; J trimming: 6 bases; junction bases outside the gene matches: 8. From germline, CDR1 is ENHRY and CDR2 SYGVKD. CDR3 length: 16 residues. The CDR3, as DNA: TGTGCCATCAGTGAGCAAGAGGACAGGGAATCCGGGGAGCTGTTTTTT. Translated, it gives CAISEQEDRESGELFF.

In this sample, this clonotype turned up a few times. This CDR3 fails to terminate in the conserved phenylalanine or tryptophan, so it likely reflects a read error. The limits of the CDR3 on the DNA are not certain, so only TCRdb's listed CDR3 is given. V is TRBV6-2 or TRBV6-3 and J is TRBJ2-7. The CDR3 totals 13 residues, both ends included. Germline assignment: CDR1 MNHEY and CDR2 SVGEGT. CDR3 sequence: CASSKTSVGWTYY.

CDR3 nucleotide sequence: TGTGCCAGCAGTTCCCGAGAGGGTCTCTCTGGGGCCAACGTCCTGACTTTC. It yields the protein CASSSREGLSGANVLTF. The rearrangement uses TRBV6-2 or TRBV6-3 and TRBJ2-6, with TRBD2 as a possible D gene (5 bases). Per the germline V gene, CDR1 is MNHEY and CDR2 is SVGEGT. V dropped 4 bases and J dropped 0 bases, with 13 bases sitting between them. The CDR3 spans 17 residues.

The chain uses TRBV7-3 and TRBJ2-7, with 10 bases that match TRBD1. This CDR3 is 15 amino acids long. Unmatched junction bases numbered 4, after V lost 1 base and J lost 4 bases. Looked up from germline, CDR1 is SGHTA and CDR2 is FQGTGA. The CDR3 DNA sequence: TGTGCCAGCAGCTTAAGGGACAGGGGTCGGTACGAGCAGTACTTC. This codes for CASSLRDRGRYEQYF.

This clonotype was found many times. The CDR3 reads CASSYQASGASTGELFF. CDR3 coding DNA: TGTGCCAGCAGTTACCAGGCTTCTGGGGCCTCCACCGGGGAGCTGTTTTTT. V and J are TRBV6-5 and TRBJ2-2; D is perhaps TRBD1 (5 bases). The V end lost 2 bases, the J end lost 4 bases, and 17 bases lay between the germline ends. The CDR3 is 17 amino acids. From germline, CDR1 is MNHEY and CDR2 SVGAGI.

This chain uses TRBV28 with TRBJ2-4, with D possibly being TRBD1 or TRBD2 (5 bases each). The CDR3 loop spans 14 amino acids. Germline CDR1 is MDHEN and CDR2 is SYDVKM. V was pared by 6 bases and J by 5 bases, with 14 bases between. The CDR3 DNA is TGTGCCAGCAGCGAAGGGACGGCCCAAAACATTCAGTACTTC. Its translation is CASSEGTAQNIQYF.

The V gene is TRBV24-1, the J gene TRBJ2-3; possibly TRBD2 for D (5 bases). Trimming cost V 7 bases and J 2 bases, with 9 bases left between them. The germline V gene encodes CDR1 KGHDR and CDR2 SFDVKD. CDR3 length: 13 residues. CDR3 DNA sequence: TGTGCCACCAGGGGAGACTCCACAGATACGCAGTATTTT. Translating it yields CATRGDSTDTQYF.

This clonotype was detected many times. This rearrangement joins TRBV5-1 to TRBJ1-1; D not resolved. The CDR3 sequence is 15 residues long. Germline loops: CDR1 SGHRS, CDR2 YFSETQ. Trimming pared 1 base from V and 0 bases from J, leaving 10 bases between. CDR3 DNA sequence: TGCGCCAGCAGCTTGTCCGGGAGCATGAACACTGAAGCTTTCTTT. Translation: CASSLSGSMNTEAFF. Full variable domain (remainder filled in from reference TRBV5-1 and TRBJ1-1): KAGVTQTPRYLIKTRGQQVTLSCSPISGHRSVSWYQQTPGQGLQFLFEYFSETQRNKGNFPGRFSGRQFSNSRSEMNVSTLELGDSALYLCASSLSGSMNTEAFFGQGTRLTVV.

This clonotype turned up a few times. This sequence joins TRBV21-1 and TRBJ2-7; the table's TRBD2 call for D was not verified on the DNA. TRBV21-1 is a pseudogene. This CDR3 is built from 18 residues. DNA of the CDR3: TGTGCCAGCAGCAAAGCTGGGACTAGCGGGAGCGATTGTTACGAGCAGTACTTC. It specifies CASSKAGTSGSDCYEQYF.

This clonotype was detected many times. The CDR3 DNA reads as TGTGCCAGCAGCCCTGCCCCGAGCTCCTACAATGAGCAGTTCTTC. Translation: CASSPAPSSYNEQFF. The chain is built from TRBV28 and TRBJ2-1; D gene ambiguous. The CDR3 is 15 amino acids. V was trimmed by 6 bases and J by 0 bases, leaving 12 bases between them. Per germline, CDR1 MDHEN and CDR2 SYDVKM.

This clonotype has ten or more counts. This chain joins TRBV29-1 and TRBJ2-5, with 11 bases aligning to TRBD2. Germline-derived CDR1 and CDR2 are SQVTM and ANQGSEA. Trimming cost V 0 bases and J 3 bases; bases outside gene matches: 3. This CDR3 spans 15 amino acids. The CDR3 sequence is CSVEDMGLAEETQYF. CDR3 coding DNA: TGCAGCGTTGAAGATATGGGACTAGCGGAAGAGACCCAGTACTTC.

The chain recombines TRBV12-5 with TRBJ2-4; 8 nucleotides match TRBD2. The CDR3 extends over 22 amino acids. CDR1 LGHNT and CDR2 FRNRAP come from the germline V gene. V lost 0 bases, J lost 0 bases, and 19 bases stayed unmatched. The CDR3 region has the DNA TGTGCTAGTGGTTTGGTAACCGGGAGCGGGGGTGGACTGAATCGAGCCAAAAACATTCAGTACTTC. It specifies CASGLVTGSGGGLNRAKNIQYF.

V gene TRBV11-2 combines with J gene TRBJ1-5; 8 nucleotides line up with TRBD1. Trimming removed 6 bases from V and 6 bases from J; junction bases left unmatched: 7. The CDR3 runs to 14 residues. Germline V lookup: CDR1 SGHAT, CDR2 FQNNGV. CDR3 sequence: CASSSGQGIQPQHF. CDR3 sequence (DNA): TGTGCCAGCAGTTCAGGACAGGGTATTCAGCCCCAGCATTTT.

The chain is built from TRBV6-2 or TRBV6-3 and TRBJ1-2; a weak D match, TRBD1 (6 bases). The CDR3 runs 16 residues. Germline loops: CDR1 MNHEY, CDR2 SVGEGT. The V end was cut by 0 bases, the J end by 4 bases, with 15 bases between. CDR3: CASSYSIRAGVYGYTF. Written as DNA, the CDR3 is TGTGCCAGCAGTTACTCGATCCGCGCAGGGGTCTATGGCTACACCTTC.

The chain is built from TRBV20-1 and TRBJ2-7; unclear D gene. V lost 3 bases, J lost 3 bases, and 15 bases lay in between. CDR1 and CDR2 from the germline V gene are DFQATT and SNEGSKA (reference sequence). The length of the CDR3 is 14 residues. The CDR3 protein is CSARFQPLGYEQYF. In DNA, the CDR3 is TGCAGTGCTAGGTTCCAGCCCTTGGGCTACGAGCAGTACTTC.

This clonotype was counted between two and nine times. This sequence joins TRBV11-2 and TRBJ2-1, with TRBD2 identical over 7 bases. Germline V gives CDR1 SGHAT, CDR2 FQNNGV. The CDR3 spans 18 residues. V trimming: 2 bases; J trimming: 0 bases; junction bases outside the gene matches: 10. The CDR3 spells CASSLLAGVGSSYNEQFF. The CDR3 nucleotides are TGTGCCAGCAGCTTACTGGCGGGAGTTGGGAGCTCCTACAATGAGCAGTTCTTC.